This is a list of T cell receptor beta chains from one sample in a study of shared clonotypes between healthy human individuals. Here immunoSEQ multiplex PCR was the method, and the copy in TCRdb shows in-frame clones only, minus some. Of some 1,100,000 clones listed, 70% to 80% are singletons. Sequencing was performed on memory CD4+ T cells from PBMCs. These receptors were collected from a young man in good health. Some clones in this sample may be carry-over from other donors' samples. The CDR3 runs from the conserved cysteine through the conserved F or W.

v_gene: TRBV7-3; j_gene: TRBJ2-1; CDR3aa: CASSPTTGNEQFF
v_gene: TRBV6-6; j_gene: TRBJ2-7; CDR3aa: CASSQTGVGHEQYF
v_gene: TRBV2; j_gene: TRBJ2-2; CDR3aa: CASSEASHGLAGELFF
v_gene: TRBV20-1; j_gene: TRBJ1-2; CDR3aa: CSLWGNYGYTF
v_gene: TRBV6-1; j_gene: TRBJ2-1; CDR3aa: CASSYRGDYNEQFF
v_gene: TRBV27; j_gene: TRBJ2-1; CDR3aa: CAIKGDPGFYNEQFF
v_gene: TRBV29-1; j_gene: TRBJ2-3; CDR3aa: CSVESQGADTQYF
v_gene: TRBV30; j_gene: TRBJ2-2; CDR3aa: CAWSSGNTGELFF
v_gene: TRBV9; j_gene: TRBJ2-7; CDR3aa: CASSGTGTSSSYEQYF
v_gene: TRBV5-1; j_gene: TRBJ2-7; CDR3aa: CASSLAGASRLGGTEQYF
v_gene: TRBV25-1; j_gene: TRBJ2-3; CDR3aa: CASSGTSGDTQYF
v_gene: TRBV9; j_gene: TRBJ1-3; CDR3aa: CASSPGTSSSGNTIYF
v_gene: TRBV5-1; j_gene: TRBJ2-3; CDR3aa: CASSAGAFTDTQYF
v_gene: TRBV5-1; j_gene: TRBJ2-4; CDR3aa: CASSYTDGTGSIQYF
v_gene: TRBV5-6; j_gene: TRBJ2-3; CDR3aa: CASSWNQRETDTQYF
v_gene: TRBV19; j_gene: TRBJ2-6; CDR3aa: CASSSQGAGANVLTF
v_gene: TRBV2; j_gene: TRBJ1-1; CDR3aa: CASRAQGAIAEAFF
v_gene: TRBV29-1; j_gene: TRBJ2-2; CDR3aa: CSADRANTGELFF
v_gene: TRBV9; j_gene: TRBJ1-2; CDR3aa: CASSVTPHYGDGYTF
v_gene: TRBV5-8; j_gene: TRBJ2-5; CDR3aa: CASSTTGRETQYF
v_gene: TRBV28; j_gene: TRBJ2-7; CDR3aa: CASLATSSYEQYF
v_gene: TRBV6-6; j_gene: TRBJ2-5; CDR3aa: CASSYHWGLGETQYF
v_gene: TRBV5-1; j_gene: TRBJ1-1; CDR3aa: CASSLGQGKLDTEAFF
v_gene: TRBV5-1; j_gene: TRBJ2-7; CDR3aa: CASSEGTSGSDEQYF
v_gene: TRBV7-2; j_gene: TRBJ2-7; CDR3aa: CASSTRRDRKEQYF
v_gene: TRBV28; j_gene: TRBJ2-1; CDR3aa: CASSLLGVEQFF
v_gene: TRBV5-6; j_gene: TRBJ1-1; CDR3aa: CASSLDSEAFF